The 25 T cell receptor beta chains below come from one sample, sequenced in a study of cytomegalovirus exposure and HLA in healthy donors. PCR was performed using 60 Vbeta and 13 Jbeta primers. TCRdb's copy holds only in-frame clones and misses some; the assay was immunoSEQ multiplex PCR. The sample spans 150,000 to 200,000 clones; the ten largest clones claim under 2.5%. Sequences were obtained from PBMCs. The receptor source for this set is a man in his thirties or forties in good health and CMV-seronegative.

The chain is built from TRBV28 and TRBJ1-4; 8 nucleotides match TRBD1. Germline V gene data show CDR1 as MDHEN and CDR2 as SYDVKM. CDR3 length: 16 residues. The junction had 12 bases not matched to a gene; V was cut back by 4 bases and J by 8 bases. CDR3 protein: CASSSPGTGQREKLFF. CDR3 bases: TGTGCCAGCAGTTCGCCTGGGACAGGTCAGAGAGAAAAACTGTTTTTT.

The CDR3 here is CATSRAGQGNQPQHF. As DNA, the CDR3 is TGTGCCACCAGCAGAGCGGGACAGGGAAATCAGCCCCAGCATTTT. The V gene is TRBV15, the J gene TRBJ1-5; 9 nucleotides match TRBD1. This CDR3 is 15 amino acids long. Germline V gene sequence: CDR1 LNHNV, CDR2 YYDKDF (reference sequence). V trimming: 1 base; J trimming: 4 bases; junction bases outside the gene matches: 2.

In DNA, the CDR3 is TGTGCCGGCTCCGGGACACGCAATCAGCCCCAGCATTTT. Amino acid sequence: CAGSGTRNQPQHF. V gene TRBV6-1 combines with J gene TRBJ1-5; possibly TRBD1 for D (6 bases). The V and J ends lost 11 bases and 2 bases respectively, with 13 bases between them. CDR3 size: 13 residues. Germline V gene data show CDR1 as MNHNS and CDR2 as SASEGT.

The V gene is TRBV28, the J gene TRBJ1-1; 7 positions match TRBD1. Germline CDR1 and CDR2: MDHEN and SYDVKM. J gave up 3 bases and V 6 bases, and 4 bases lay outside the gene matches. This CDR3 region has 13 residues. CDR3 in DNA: TGTGCCAGCAGACAGGGACAGTACACTGAAGCTTTCTTT. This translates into CASRQGQYTEAFF.

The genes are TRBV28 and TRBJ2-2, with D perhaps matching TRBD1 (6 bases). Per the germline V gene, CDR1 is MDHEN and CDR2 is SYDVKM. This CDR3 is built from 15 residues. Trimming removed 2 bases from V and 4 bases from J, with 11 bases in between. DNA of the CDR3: TGTGCCAGCAGTTTACCGCAGGGGACCACCGGGGAGCTGTTTTTT. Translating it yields CASSLPQGTTGELFF.

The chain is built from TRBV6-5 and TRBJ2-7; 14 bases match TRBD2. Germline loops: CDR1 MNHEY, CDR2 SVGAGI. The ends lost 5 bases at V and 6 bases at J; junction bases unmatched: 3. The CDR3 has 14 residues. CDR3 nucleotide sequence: TGTGCCAGCAGTAGACTAGCGGGAGGGCGCGAGCAGTACTTC. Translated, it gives CASSRLAGGREQYF.

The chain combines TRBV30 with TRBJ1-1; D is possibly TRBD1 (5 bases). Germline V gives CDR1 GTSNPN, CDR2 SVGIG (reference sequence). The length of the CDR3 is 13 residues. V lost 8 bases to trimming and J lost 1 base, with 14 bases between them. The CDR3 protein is CARKYRRNTEAFF. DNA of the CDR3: TGTGCCCGGAAGTACAGGCGGAACACTGAAGCTTTCTTT.

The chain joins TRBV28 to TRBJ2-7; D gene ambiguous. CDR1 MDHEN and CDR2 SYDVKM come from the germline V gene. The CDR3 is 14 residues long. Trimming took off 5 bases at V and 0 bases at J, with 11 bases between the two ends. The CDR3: CASSPPQASYEQYF. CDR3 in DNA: TGTGCCAGCAGTCCCCCCCAAGCCTCCTACGAGCAGTACTTC.

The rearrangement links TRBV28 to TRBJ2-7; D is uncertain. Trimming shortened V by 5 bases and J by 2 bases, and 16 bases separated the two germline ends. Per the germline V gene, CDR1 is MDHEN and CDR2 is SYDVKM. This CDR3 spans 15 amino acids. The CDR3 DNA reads TGTGCCAGCAGTGAACTCCGTAGAGGTGCCTACGAGCAGTACTTC. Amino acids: CASSELRRGAYEQYF.

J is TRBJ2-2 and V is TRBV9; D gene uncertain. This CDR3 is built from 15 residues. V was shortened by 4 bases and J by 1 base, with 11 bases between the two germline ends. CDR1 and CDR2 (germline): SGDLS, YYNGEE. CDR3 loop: CASSHTRQNTGELFF. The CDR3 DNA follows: TGTGCCAGCAGCCATACAAGACAGAACACCGGGGAGCTGTTTTTT.

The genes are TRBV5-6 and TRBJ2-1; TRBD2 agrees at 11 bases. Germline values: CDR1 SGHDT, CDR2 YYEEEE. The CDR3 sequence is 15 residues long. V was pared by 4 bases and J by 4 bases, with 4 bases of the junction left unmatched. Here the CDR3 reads CASSRGLAEYNEQFF. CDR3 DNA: TGTGCCAGCAGCCGGGGACTAGCGGAGTACAATGAGCAGTTCTTC. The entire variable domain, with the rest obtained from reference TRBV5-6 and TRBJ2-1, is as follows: DAGVTQSPTHLIKTRGQQVTLRCSPKSGHDTVSWYQQALGQGPQFIFQYYEEEERQRGNFPDRFSGHQFPNYSSELNVNALLLGDSALYLCASSRGLAEYNEQFFGPGTRLTVL.

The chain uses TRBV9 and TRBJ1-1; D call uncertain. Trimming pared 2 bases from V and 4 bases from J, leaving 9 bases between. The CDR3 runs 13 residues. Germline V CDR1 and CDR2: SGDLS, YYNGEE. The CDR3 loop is CASSVAPGTEAFF. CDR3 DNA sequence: TGTGCCAGCAGCGTCGCCCCAGGCACTGAAGCTTTCTTT.

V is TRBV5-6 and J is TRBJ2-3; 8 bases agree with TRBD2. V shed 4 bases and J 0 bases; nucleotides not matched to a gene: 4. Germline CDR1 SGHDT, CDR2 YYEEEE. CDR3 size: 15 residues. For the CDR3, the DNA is TGTGCCAGCAGCACACCTAGCGGGAGCACAGATACGCAGTATTTT. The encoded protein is CASSTPSGSTDTQYF.

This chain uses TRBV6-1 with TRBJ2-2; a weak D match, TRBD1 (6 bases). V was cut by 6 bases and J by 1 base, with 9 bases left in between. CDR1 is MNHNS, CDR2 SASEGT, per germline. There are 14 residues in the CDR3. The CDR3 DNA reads TGTGCCAGCAGCCCGGGACAGAACACCGGGGAGCTGTTTTTT. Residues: CASSPGQNTGELFF.

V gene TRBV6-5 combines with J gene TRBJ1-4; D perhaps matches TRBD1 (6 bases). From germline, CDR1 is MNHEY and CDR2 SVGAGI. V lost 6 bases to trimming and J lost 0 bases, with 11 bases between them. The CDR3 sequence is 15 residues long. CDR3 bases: TGTGCCAGCAGCCCAGACAGGACAACTAATGAAAAACTGTTTTTT. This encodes CASSPDRTTNEKLFF.

The CDR3 region has the DNA TGTGCCAGCAGGGGGGACAGCCTCTACGAGCAGTACTTC. Its translation is CASRGDSLYEQYF. The rearrangement uses TRBV28 and TRBJ2-7; 7 bases map to TRBD1. Germline values: CDR1 MDHEN, CDR2 SYDVKM. The CDR3 extends over 13 amino acids. Trimming cost V 6 bases and J 3 bases; bases outside gene matches: 5.

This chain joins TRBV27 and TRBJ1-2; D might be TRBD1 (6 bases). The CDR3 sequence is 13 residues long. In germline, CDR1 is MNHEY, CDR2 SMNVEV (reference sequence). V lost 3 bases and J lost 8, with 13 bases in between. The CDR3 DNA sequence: TGTGCCAGCAGTTTTTTGGGACAACTGGGCTACACCTTC. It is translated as CASSFLGQLGYTF.

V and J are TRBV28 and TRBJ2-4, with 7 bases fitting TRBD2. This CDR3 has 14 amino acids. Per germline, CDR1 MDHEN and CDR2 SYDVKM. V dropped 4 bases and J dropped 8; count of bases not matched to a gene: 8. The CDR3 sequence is CASSSSGTKDIQYF. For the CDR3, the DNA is TGTGCCAGCAGTTCCTCCGGGACTAAAGACATTCAGTACTTC.

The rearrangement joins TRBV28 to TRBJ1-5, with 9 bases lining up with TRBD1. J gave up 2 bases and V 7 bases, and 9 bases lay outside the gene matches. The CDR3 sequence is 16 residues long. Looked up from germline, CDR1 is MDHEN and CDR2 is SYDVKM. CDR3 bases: TGTGCCAGCACCCCGGACAGGGGACGGGGCAATCAGCCCCAGCATTTT. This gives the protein CASTPDRGRGNQPQHF. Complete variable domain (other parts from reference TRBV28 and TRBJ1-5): DVKVTQSSRYLVKRTGEKVFLECVQDMDHENMFWYRQDPGLGLRLIYFSYDVKMKEKGDIPEGYSVSREKKERFSLILESASTNQTSMYLCASTPDRGRGNQPQHFGDGTRLSIL.

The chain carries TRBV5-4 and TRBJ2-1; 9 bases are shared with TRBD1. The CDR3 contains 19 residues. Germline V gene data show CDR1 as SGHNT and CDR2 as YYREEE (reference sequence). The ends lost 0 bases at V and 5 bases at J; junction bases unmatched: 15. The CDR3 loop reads CASSLGGLMGTGWDNEQFF. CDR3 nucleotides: TGTGCCAGCAGCTTGGGGGGCTTGATGGGGACAGGGTGGGACAATGAGCAGTTCTTC. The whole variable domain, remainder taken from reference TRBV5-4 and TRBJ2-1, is ETGVTQSPTHLIKTRGQQVTLRCSSQSGHNTVSWYQQALGQGPQFIFQYYREEENGRGNFPPRFSGLQFPNYSSELNVNALELDDSALYLCASSLGGLMGTGWDNEQFFGPGTRLTVL.

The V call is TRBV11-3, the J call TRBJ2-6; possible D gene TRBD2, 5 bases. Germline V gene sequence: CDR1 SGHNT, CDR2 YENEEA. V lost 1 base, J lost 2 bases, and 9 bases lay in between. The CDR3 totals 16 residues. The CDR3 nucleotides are TGTGCCAGCAGCTTAGGAGCGGTGGCTGGGGCCAACGTCCTGACTTTC. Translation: CASSLGAVAGANVLTF. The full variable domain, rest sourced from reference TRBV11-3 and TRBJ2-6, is EAGVVQSPRYKIIEKKQPVAFWCNPISGHNTLYWYLQNLGQGPELLIRYENEEAVDDSQLPKDRFSAERLKGVDSTLKIQPAELGDSAVYLCASSLGAVAGANVLTFGAGSRLTVL.

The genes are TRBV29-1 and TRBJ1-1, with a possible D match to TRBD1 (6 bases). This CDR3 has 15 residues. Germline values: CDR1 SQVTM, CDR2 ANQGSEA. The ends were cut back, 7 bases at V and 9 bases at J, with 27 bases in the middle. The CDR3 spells CSALLGPDSQNQAFF. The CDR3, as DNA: TGCAGCGCTTTGCTTGGTCCGGACAGCCAAAACCAAGCTTTCTTT. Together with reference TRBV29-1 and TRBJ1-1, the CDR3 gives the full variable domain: SAVISQKPSRDICQRGTSLTIQCQVDSQVTMMFWYRQQPGQSLTLIATANQGSEATYESGFVIDKFPISRPNLTFSTLTVSNMSPEDSSIYLCSALLGPDSQNQAFFGQGTRLTVV.

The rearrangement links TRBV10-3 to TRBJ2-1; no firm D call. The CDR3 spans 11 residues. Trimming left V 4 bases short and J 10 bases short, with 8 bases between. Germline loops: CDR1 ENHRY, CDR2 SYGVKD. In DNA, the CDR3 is TGTGCCATCAGTGCTAGTAGGGAGCAGTTCTTC. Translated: CAISASREQFF.

The CDR3, as DNA: TGCGCCAGCAGCCAAGATGGGATAGCGGGGAAACTGCTGAGCTCCTACAATGAGCAGTTCTTC. Its protein is CASSQDGIAGKLLSSYNEQFF. J is TRBJ2-1 and V is TRBV4-3, with 8 bases matching TRBD2. The trim removed 0 bases at V and 0 bases at J, leaving 16 bases unmatched. The CDR3 covers 21 residues. Per germline, CDR1 LGHNA and CDR2 YSLEER.

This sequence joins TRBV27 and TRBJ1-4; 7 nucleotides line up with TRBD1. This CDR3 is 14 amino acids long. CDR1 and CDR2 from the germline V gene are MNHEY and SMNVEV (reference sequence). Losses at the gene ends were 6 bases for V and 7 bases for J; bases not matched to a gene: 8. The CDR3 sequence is CASSLDRVGEKLFF. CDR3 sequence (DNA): TGTGCCAGCAGCCTCGACAGGGTCGGTGAAAAACTGTTTTTT.